The TCR beta chain described here comes from a study of cytomegalovirus exposure and HLA in healthy donors. The wider study: Among approximately 400 genotyped donors, around 80% fell in the Caucasian-associated ancestry cluster. Study findings and constraints: It was only CMV serostatus that was available as immune exposure information. Cytomegalovirus status, reportedly, was diagnosed with high specificity and sensitivity by the classifier. In all likelihood, a cluster of highly shared sequence variants was a sequencing artifact.

Germline CDR1 reads LGHNT; CDR2 reads FRNRAP. Losses at the gene ends were 6 bases for V and 6 bases for J; bases not matched to a gene: 12. The CDR3 sequence is 16 residues long. 13 Jbeta primers and 60 Vbeta primers were used for the PCR. Only in-frame clones appear in the TCRdb table, and some are missing; sequencing was by immunoSEQ multiplex PCR. The sample contains about 55,000 clones, around four fifths of which appear only once. In regard to this clone: Its antigen is as yet unknown.

The rearrangement joins TRBV12-5 to TRBJ2-1; 9 nucleotides agree with TRBD2. The clonotype originates from a young man in good health and CMV-seronegative. Sample: PBMCs. The CDR3 spells CASGLPGLAHINEQFF. As DNA, the CDR3 is TGTGCTAGTGGCCTACCGGGACTAGCCCATATCAATGAGCAGTTCTTC.